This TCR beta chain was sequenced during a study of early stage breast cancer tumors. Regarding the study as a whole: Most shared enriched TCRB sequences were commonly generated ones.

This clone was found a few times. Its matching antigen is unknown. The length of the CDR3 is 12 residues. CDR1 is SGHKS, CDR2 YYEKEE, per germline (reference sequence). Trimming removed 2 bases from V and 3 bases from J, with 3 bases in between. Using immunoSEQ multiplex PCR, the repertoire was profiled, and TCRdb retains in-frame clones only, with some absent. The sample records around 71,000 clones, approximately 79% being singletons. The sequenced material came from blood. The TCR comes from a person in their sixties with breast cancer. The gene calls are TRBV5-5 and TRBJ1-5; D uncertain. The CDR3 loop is CASSLPNQPQHF. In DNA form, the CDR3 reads TGTGCCAGCAGCTTACCCAATCAGCCCCAGCATTTT.